The 7 T cell receptor beta chains given below trace back to one sample, sequenced in a study of beta chain features in type 1 diabetes. Expressed TCRB transcripts were sequenced because the isolated RNA had all been reverse transcribed beforehand. TCRdb's table, derived via immunoSEQ multiplex PCR, lists solely in-frame clones and lacks some. The sample has roughly 330,000 clones; approximately 10% are singletons. Sequencing input: naive CD4+ T cells from blood. These receptors originate from a young woman in good health.

This clone was found a few times. V usage is TRBV7-2 and J usage is TRBJ2-7, with 10 bases that match TRBD2. Unmatched junction bases numbered 4, after V lost 0 bases and J lost 5 bases. Germline loops: CDR1 SGHTA, CDR2 FQGNSA. This CDR3 region has 15 residues. For the CDR3, the DNA is TGTGCCAGCAGCTTAGCTGCTAGCGGGAGTCACGAGCAGTACTTC. Its translation is CASSLAASGSHEQYF.

V and J are TRBV7-6 and TRBJ2-5, with 11 positions matching TRBD2. V shed 4 bases, J shed 1 base, and the junction held 5 bases outside the gene matches. This CDR3 is built from 16 residues. Germline CDR1 is SGHVS and CDR2 is FNYEAQ. CDR3 sequence (DNA): TGTGCCAGCAGCTATGTAGCGGGAGGGCCCCAAGAGACCCAGTACTTC. It yields the protein CASSYVAGGPQETQYF.

This clone was detected a few times. This rearrangement joins TRBV28 to TRBJ2-5; 11 nucleotides match TRBD2. TRBJ2-7 explains the end of the DNA better; the J call may be wrong. Germline V gene sequence: CDR1 MDHEN, CDR2 SYDVKM. This CDR3 is 15 amino acids long. The CDR3 protein is CASSQGTSGLYEQYF. CDR3 coding DNA: TGTGCCAGCAGCCAAGGGACTAGCGGACTGTACGAGCAGTACTTC.

The table lists this clone with a few counts. This CDR3 reads CATSSRTDTQYF. The CDR3 coding sequence is TGTGCCACCAGCTCCCGGACAGATACGCAGTATTTT. This chain links TRBV15 with TRBJ2-3; no firm D call. Looked up from germline, CDR1 is LNHNV and CDR2 is YYDKDF (reference sequence). Trimming left V 5 bases short and J 3 bases short, with 6 bases between. The CDR3 spans 12 residues.

The chain links TRBV7-9 to TRBJ2-5; 16 nucleotides match TRBD2. This CDR3 is 17 amino acids long. The V segment lost 4 bases and the J segment 1 base; nucleotides outside the gene matches: 3. In germline, CDR1 is SEHNR, CDR2 FQNEAQ (reference sequence). The CDR3: CASSWGLAGGSQETQYF. The CDR3 region has the DNA TGTGCCAGCAGCTGGGGACTAGCGGGAGGGTCCCAAGAGACCCAGTACTTC.

The J gene is TRBJ1-1, the V gene TRBV4-2, with TRBD1 as a possible D gene (6 bases). The CDR3 has 16 amino acids. V was cut by 0 bases and J by 5 bases, with 16 bases left in between. Germline-derived CDR1 and CDR2 are LGHNA and YNFKEQ. The DNA for the CDR3 is TGTGCCAGCAGCCAAGAGGGAGCAGGGGCGCAAACTGAAGCTTTCTTT. Amino acid sequence: CASSQEGAGAQTEAFF.

The chain couples TRBV19 to TRBJ2-7, with 10 bases lining up with TRBD2. Germline V gene lookup returns CDR1 LNHDA and CDR2 SQIVND (reference sequence). CDR3 size: 16 residues. The V gene end was trimmed by 5 bases and the J gene end by 0 bases; junction bases not matched to a gene: 7. CDR3 amino acids: CASSSSGTSASYEQYF. In nucleotides, the CDR3 is TGTGCCAGTAGTTCCTCCGGGACTAGCGCCTCCTACGAGCAGTACTTC.